This TCR beta chain was obtained from a study of blood T cell repertoires in COVID-19. Overall study context: Sample material is recorded as cDNA or gDNA derived from T cells, B-cell-depleted T cells, or PBMCs.

V lost 0 bases and J lost 5; bases outside the gene matches: 5. Germline CDR1 reads GTSNPN; CDR2 reads SVGIG (reference sequence). CDR3 length: 15 amino acids. In the source study's methods: Amplification with reference gene primers provided the estimates of nucleated cell counts. Clones were sequenced by immunoSEQ multiplex PCR, and TCRdb holds only the in-frame ones, with some missing. The D gene and trimming were derived from the DNA, and the V and J assignments and clone size from that table. The data show under 300,000 clones, roughly nine tenths seen once. Sequencing was carried out using peripheral blood. The chain is built from TRBV30 and TRBJ1-2; 11 bases are shared with TRBD1. This sequence originates from a woman in her forties who had recovered from COVID-19. The CDR3 nucleotides are TGTGCCTGGAGTGTACCGGGACAGGGGGTTTATGGCTACACCTTC. Translated: CAWSVPGQGVYGYTF.